This TCR beta chain was obtained from a study of cytomegalovirus exposure and HLA in healthy donors. Study in general: Previous work identified 120 million or so unique TCR beta sequences from around 200 million T cells.

This clone was picked up a small number of times. Its antigen is not known. Study results and limitations: Some segments of the V type, notably TRBV6-2 and TRBV6-3, were excluded as indistinguishable. Looking again later, the authors saw that most CMV-associated TCR beta chains seemed HLA-restricted. Cytomegalovirus association was assigned to 150 to 200 TCR beta chains.

The CDR3 has 16 amino acids. With 3 bases removed from V and 5 bases from J, the gap between germline ends came to 20 bases. Germline assignment: CDR1 SGHVS and CDR2 FQNEAQ. Primers: 60 Vbeta forward and 13 Jbeta reverse. Assay used: immunoSEQ multiplex PCR; TCRdb lists only in-frame clones, some missing. Of 200,000 to 250,000 clones in the sample, around 80% were seen once. The V gene is TRBV7-8, the J gene TRBJ2-7; a possible D gene is TRBD2 (6 bases). The specimen sequenced was PBMCs. This sequence was found in a woman in her sixties in good health and CMV-seropositive. The CDR3 spells CASSLFRDSTGNEQYF. The DNA of the CDR3 is TGTGCCAGCAGCTTGTTCCGGGACTCGACGGGAAACGAGCAGTACTTC.